Listed below are T cell receptor beta chains from one sample, sequenced in a study of human T cells and chemical hapten exposure. TCRdb ran MiXCR on the RACE reads and lists one entry per CDR3 protein. The sample has about 350,000 distinct CDR3 sequences, 6% to 7% seen once. The material was whole blood, obtained in connection with sensitization to the hapten diphenylcyclopropenone (DPC). The origin of the receptors is a woman younger than 30 with alopecia areata. Some clones in this sample may be carry-over from other donors' samples. Both conserved end residues are part of each CDR3. Each record gives: D gene, J gene, CDR3 length, clone size, V gene, CDR3 DNA, CDR3 protein. The D gene is left open where the match is weak. Clone size appears in some rows only: once, few, many, or a class for an expanded clone.

- | TRBJ1-2 | 15 | many | TRBV5-4 | TGTGCCAGCAGCTTGGCCATGTCGAGGGCAGGAGGCTACACCTTC | CASSLAMSRAGGYTF
- | TRBJ1-6 | 13 | many | TRBV7-6 | TGTGCCAGCAGCTCAGATCGAGATTCACCCCTCCACTTT | CASSSDRDSPLHF
TRBD1 | TRBJ2-3 | 14 | - | TRBV5-6 | TGTGCCAGCAGCTTCGGCAGGGGGACAGATACGCAGTATTTT | CASSFGRGTDTQYF
- | TRBJ1-4 | 13 | few | TRBV12-3/TRBV12-4 | TGTGCCAGCACAGGGAGGCCTAATGAAAAACTGTTTTTT | CASTGRPNEKLFF
- | TRBJ2-1 | 12 | many | TRBV7-9 | TGTGCCAGCAGCCGGGATGTAAATGAGCAGTTCTTC | CASSRDVNEQFF
TRBD2 | TRBJ2-1 | 17 | few | TRBV12-3/TRBV12-4 | TGTGCCAGCAGTTACACTCGGCCCATAAAGGGAGCGGGGGTAGGGTTCTTC | CASSYTRPIKGAGVGFF
- | TRBJ2-1 | 18 | many | TRBV6-2/TRBV6-3 | TGTGCCAGCAGTTCCACCCCTTTAGGGGTAGACGCCTACAATGAGCAGTTCTTC | CASSSTPLGVDAYNEQFF
- | TRBJ1-5 | 17 | few | TRBV6-2/TRBV6-3 | TGTGCCAGCAGTTACTCTCGGGGCCGAGCTAGCAATCAGCCCCAGCATTTT | CASSYSRGRASNQPQHF
- | TRBJ2-7 | 11 | - | TRBV4-3 | TGCGCCAGCAGCCAGGCCGGCGAGCAGTACTTC | CASSQAGEQYF
TRBD2 | TRBJ2-3 | 15 | - | TRBV5-4 | TGTGCCAGCAGCCCGGCGGGGACTAGCACAGATACGCACTATTTT | CASSPAGTSTDTHYF
- | TRBJ1-5 | 14 | many | TRBV10-3 | TGTGCCATCAGTGAGTCGAGCAGCAATCAGCCCCAGCATTTT | CAISESSSNQPQHF
TRBD1 | TRBJ1-1 | 15 | many | TRBV6-5 | TGTGCCAGCAGTAACGTGGGACAGGGAAATACTGAAGCTTTCTTT | CASSNVGQGNTEAFF
- | TRBJ1-5 | 15 | - | TRBV18 | TGTGCCAGCTCATCCCGACAGTCCGATAATCAGCCCCAGCATTTT | CASSSRQSDNQPQHF
TRBD1 | TRBJ2-3 | 12 | - | TRBV20-1 | TGCAGTGCCAGACAGGGCCCAGATACGCAGTATTTT | CSARQGPDTQYF
- | TRBJ1-2 | 14 | - | TRBV4-2 | TGTGCCAGCAGCCAAACACAAGGAGGCTATGGCTACACCTTC | CASSQTQGGYGYTF
- | TRBJ1-1 | 16 | many | TRBV2 | TGTGCCAGCAGTGAAAGGGCAGGGGCAACGAACACTGAAGCTTTCTTT | CASSERAGATNTEAFF
- | TRBJ1-5 | 14 | few | TRBV2 | TGTGCCAGCAGTCCAGGGTGGAGCAATCAGCCCCAGCATTTT | CASSPGWSNQPQHF
- | TRBJ2-5 | 15 | - | TRBV5-4 | TGTGCCAGCAGCTTGGAGCTGCAGGGTTCAGAGACCCAGTACTTC | CASSLELQGSETQYF
- | TRBJ1-2 | 13 | many | TRBV12-3/TRBV12-4 | TGTGCCAGCAGCCCGGCGGGTTTTAAGGGCTACACCTTC | CASSPAGFKGYTF
TRBD2 | TRBJ2-1 | 16 | few | TRBV10-3 | TGTGCCATCAGTGATCTAGCGGGGGAGTCCTACAATGAGCAGTTCTTC | CAISDLAGESYNEQFF
- | TRBJ2-1 | 18 | few | TRBV15 | TGTGCCACCAGCAGAGATCTCGTTGGTGTAACCCAGGACAATGAGCAGTTCTTC | CATSRDLVGVTQDNEQFF
- | TRBJ1-1 | 14 | - | TRBV2 | TGTGCCAGCAGTGGATTAGGAGTAGACACTGAAGCTTTCTTT | CASSGLGVDTEAFF
- | TRBJ1-1 | 16 | many | TRBV24-1 | TGTGCCACCAGCGGCGGAACAGGTCGATGGGGCACTGAAGCTTTCTTT | CATSGGTGRWGTEAFF
- | TRBJ2-7 | 13 | few | TRBV10-3 | TGTGCCATCATGGGCAGGGCCTCCTACGAGCAGTACTTC | CAIMGRASYEQYF
- | TRBJ1-2 | 13 | - | TRBV10-3 | TGTGCCATCGGCGGGGCGGGATTTTATGGCTACACCTTC | CAIGGAGFYGYTF
TRBD1 | TRBJ2-1 | 14 | few | TRBV12-3/TRBV12-4 | TGTGCCAGCAGCTCGACAGGGCTTAACAATGAGCAGTTCTTC | CASSSTGLNNEQFF
TRBD2 | TRBJ2-3 | 17 | few | TRBV5-1 | TGCGCCAGCAGCTCCGCCGGAACTAGCGGGGGCACAGATACGCAGTATTTT | CASSSAGTSGGTDTQYF
- | TRBJ1-5 | 18 | few | TRBV27 | TGTGCCAGCAGTTTATCGAGTTTTGGAGGGGTCAGCAATCAGCCCCAGCATTTT | CASSLSSFGGVSNQPQHF
- | TRBJ1-3 | 12 | many | TRBV20-1 | TGCAGTGCTCGGAGGGGAACAAACACCATATATTTT | CSARRGTNTIYF
- | TRBJ2-7 | 12 | few | TRBV20-1 | TGCAGTGCCCCAGATGGGACCTACGAGCAGTACTTC | CSAPDGTYEQYF
TRBD1 | TRBJ1-5 | 16 | many | TRBV4-1 | TGCGCCAGCAGCCTCCGACAGGGAGGAAGCAATCAGCCCCAGCATTTT | CASSLRQGGSNQPQHF
TRBD1 | TRBJ1-2 | 16 | - | TRBV5-1 | TGCGCCAGCAGCTTTTTTTCCCAGGGGGCTAACTATGGCTACACCTTC | CASSFFSQGANYGYTF
- | TRBJ1-3 | 13 | many | TRBV3-1 | TGCGCCAGCAGCCAAGACTCAGGAAACACCATATATTTT | CASSQDSGNTIYF
- | TRBJ1-2 | 13 | many | TRBV4-2 | TGTGCCAGCAGCCCCGGGACGGTCTATGGCTACACCTTC | CASSPGTVYGYTF
TRBD2 | TRBJ2-7 | 12 | few | TRBV5-6 | TGTGCCAGCAGGGGCACGGGACTAGAGCAGTACTTC | CASRGTGLEQYF
- | TRBJ2-6 | 17 | few | TRBV5-4 | TGTGCCAGCAGCTGGGGGTCAGCGAGCTCTGGGGCCAACGTCCTGACTTTC | CASSWGSASSGANVLTF
TRBD2 | TRBJ2-5 | 17 | - | TRBV25-1 | TGTGCCAGCAGTGAATCTCAAGCGGGGCTAGCGGGGGAGACCCAGTACTTC | CASSESQAGLAGETQYF
TRBD1 | TRBJ2-3 | 15 | many | TRBV5-1 | TGCGCCAGCAGCTTGGCGACAGGGGGCACAGATACGCAGTATTTT | CASSLATGGTDTQYF
TRBD1 | TRBJ1-5 | 17 | few | TRBV19 | TGTGCCAGTAGCCGACCCCACCGGGACAGCTTTAATCAGCCCCAGCATTTT | CASSRPHRDSFNQPQHF
- | TRBJ1-6 | 14 | many | TRBV7-9 | TGTGCCAGCAGCTTGGAGACAACAAATTCACCCCTCCACTTT | CASSLETTNSPLHF
- | TRBJ1-1 | 14 | - | TRBV20-1 | TGCAGTGCTAGAGCGGGGAACAGGGAGATTTCGGCTTTCTTT | CSARAGNREISAFF
- | TRBJ1-2 | 14 | few | TRBV6-5 | TGTGCCAGCAGCCCCCCGGGGCAGACCTATGGCTACACCTTC | CASSPPGQTYGYTF
- | TRBJ2-5 | 16 | - | TRBV21-1 | TGTGCCAGCAGCTCGACTAGCGGGGGGTCCTCAAAGACCCAGTACTTC | CASSSTSGGSSKTQYF
- | TRBJ1-5 | 15 | many | TRBV6-5 | TGTGCCAGCAAACCCACGGACGGCCTCAATCAGCCCCAGCATTTT | CASKPTDGLNQPQHF